Below, 5 T cell receptor beta chains from the same sample are listed, as sequenced in a study of technical replicates of blood from a few donors (dated by TCRdb to 2016 to 2017). Library preparation employed the immunoSEQ multiplex PCR assay. Sourced from immuneACCESS, this table was stored by TCRdb with only in-frame sequences that have V and J called. A share of the clones is absent; for the studies checked, an unresolved V gene accounts for under half, and the remainder has no known explanation. In all, the sample holds tens of thousands of clones, and under 97% of those were seen once. Jointly, the top ten make up about 0.36% of the sample. Sequencing was carried out using T cells isolated from PBMCs. The source of these receptors is a human donor in good health.

The chain couples TRBV30 to TRBJ2-1; D not certain. Germline loops: CDR1 GTSNPN, CDR2 SVGIG (reference sequence). The V end was cut by 5 bases, the J end by 6 bases, with 14 bases between. This CDR3 is 13 amino acids long. DNA for the CDR3: TGTGCCTGGCGCCTCGGTCCCGGCAATGAGCAGTTCTTC. Encoded protein: CAWRLGPGNEQFF.

This rearrangement joins TRBV11-2 to TRBJ2-1; D is unclear. V lost 5 bases and J 6 bases, leaving 11 bases between the germline ends. The germline CDR1 and CDR2 sequences are SGHAT and FQNNGV. The CDR3 length is 13 residues. CDR3 in amino acids: CASSPEISNEQFF. DNA of the CDR3: TGTGCCAGCAGCCCTGAAATTAGCAATGAGCAGTTCTTC.

The rearrangement joins TRBV7-8 to TRBJ2-3, with 7 positions matching TRBD1. The CDR3 runs to 18 residues. In germline, CDR1 is SGHVS, CDR2 FQNEAQ. Losses at the gene ends were 0 bases for V and 0 bases for J; bases not matched to a gene: 9. Here the CDR3 reads CASSLALIGTVSTDTQYF. CDR3 in DNA: TGTGCCAGCAGCTTAGCGCTCATTGGGACAGTAAGCACAGATACGCAGTATTTT.

The V gene is TRBV6-5, the J gene TRBJ2-7; D ambiguous. The CDR3 length is 15 residues. Germline CDR1 is MNHEY and CDR2 is SVGAGI. V lost 1 base, J lost 7 bases, and 17 bases lay in between. The CDR3 here is CASSYLGQPGWEQYF. The CDR3 DNA reads TGTGCCAGCAGTTACTTGGGCCAACCAGGATGGGAGCAGTACTTC.

The J gene is TRBJ2-7, the V gene TRBV29-1; TRBD2 aligns across 11 bases. Trimming took 7 bases from V and 2 from J; bases not matched to a gene: 13. Germline CDR1 reads SQVTM; CDR2 reads ANQGSEA. The CDR3 runs 16 residues. This CDR3 is CSAEQMGTSGTYEQYF. CDR3 DNA sequence: TGCAGCGCCGAACAAATGGGGACTAGCGGAACCTACGAGCAGTACTTC.